These 14 T cell receptor beta chains originate from one sample sequenced in a study of T cell changes during pregnancy in multiple sclerosis (dated 2019 in TCRdb). The library came from the immunoSEQ multiplex PCR assay. As stored in TCRdb, this immuneACCESS dataset retains in-frame rearrangements with V and J assigned. A fraction of the clones does not appear; measured against another copy, unresolved V genes explain less than half of the discrepancy, and the remainder lacks a known reason. This sample holds 25,000 to 30,000 clones; under 90% were observed only once. The biggest ten clones account for around 8% of the sample. This material consisted of CD8+ T cells from peripheral blood mononuclear cells, taken after pregnancy. The receptor source for this set is a female donor with multiple sclerosis, enrolled in a pregnancy study.

The V and J genes are TRBV10-3 and TRBJ2-7; 11 bases align to TRBD1. CDR3 length: 13 amino acids. Germline trimming cut 11 bases from V and 7 bases from J; bases unmatched to any gene: 10. Germline values: CDR1 ENHRY, CDR2 SYGVKD. The CDR3 spells CAAGTGGTGEQYF. CDR3 sequence (DNA): TGTGCCGCCGGGACAGGGGGGACGGGGGAGCAGTACTTC.

The V gene is TRBV6-5, the J gene TRBJ1-1; 8 positions agree with TRBD1. CDR3 length equals 13 residues. V was pared by 5 bases and J by 7 bases, with 6 bases of the junction left unmatched. CDR1 is MNHEY and CDR2 is SVGAGI in the germline V gene. DNA of the CDR3: TGTGCCAGCAGTCTCGGACAGGGCAATGAAGCTTTCTTT. It specifies CASSLGQGNEAFF.

This chain uses TRBV30 with TRBJ1-1; D may be TRBD1 (6 bases). The ends were cut back, 2 bases at V and 2 bases at J, with 12 bases in the middle. The V gene's germline CDR1 is GTSNPN and CDR2 SVGIG (reference sequence). This CDR3 contains 14 residues. The CDR3 spells CAWSFLQGNTEAFF. For the CDR3, the DNA is TGTGCCTGGAGTTTCCTACAGGGTAACACTGAAGCTTTCTTT. The full variable domain, its missing parts supplied by reference TRBV30 and TRBJ1-1, is SQTIHQWPATLVQPVGSPLSLECTVEGTSNPNLYWYRQAAGRGLQLLFYSVGIGQISSEVPQNLSASRPQDRQFILSSKKLLLSDSGFYLCAWSFLQGNTEAFFGQGTRLTVV.

The V gene is TRBV27, the J gene TRBJ2-3; D may be TRBD2 (7 bases). This CDR3 spans 15 amino acids. V was clipped by 7 bases and J by 2 bases, with 16 bases between them. Germline V gene data show CDR1 as MNHEY and CDR2 as SMNVEV (reference sequence). The DNA for the CDR3 is TGTGCCAGCACCGCGGGGGACATTCCCACAGATACGCAGTATTTT. Encoded protein: CASTAGDIPTDTQYF.

This clone was observed many times. The sample has other DNA sequences that encode this CDR3 too. The chain uses TRBV6-4 and TRBJ2-3, with 10 bases aligning to TRBD1. The CDR3 extends over 15 amino acids. CDR1 and CDR2 (germline): MRHNA, SNTAGT. The V segment lost 0 bases and the J segment 4 bases; nucleotides outside the gene matches: 1. CDR3: CASSDSTGGADTQYF. The CDR3 DNA reads as TGTGCCAGCAGTGACTCGACAGGGGGCGCAGATACGCAGTATTTT.

The chain is built from TRBV10-1 and TRBJ2-7; 10 bases agree with TRBD1. The germline V gene has CDR1 WNHNN and CDR2 SYGVQD (reference sequence). The CDR3 consists of 16 residues. The J segment lost 5 bases and the V segment lost 3 bases, leaving 10 bases of the junction unmatched. The CDR3 region is CASSDPTGGLRNEQYF. In DNA, the CDR3 is TGCGCCAGCAGTGATCCGACAGGGGGCTTGAGAAACGAGCAGTACTTC.

The V call is TRBV27, the J call TRBJ2-1, with D possibly matching TRBD2 (7 bases). The V end lost 4 bases, the J end lost 0 bases, and 10 bases lay between the germline ends. CDR1 is MNHEY, CDR2 SMNVEV, per germline (reference sequence). The CDR3 is made up of 15 amino acids. CDR3 bases: TGTGCCAGCAGTTCCCGGGGGGCCTCCTACAATGAGCAGTTCTTC. This encodes CASSSRGASYNEQFF.

This clone appeared a few times. The chain combines TRBV9 with TRBJ1-2; unclear D gene. Trimming removed 4 bases from V and 8 bases from J, with 12 bases in between. Germline CDR1 reads SGDLS; CDR2 reads YYNGEE. This CDR3 comprises 12 residues. The DNA of the CDR3 is TGTGCCAGCAGCTCCTCGGTGTCAGGCTACACCTTC. It encodes CASSSSVSGYTF.

V gene TRBV4-2 combines with J gene TRBJ1-2; D perhaps matches TRBD1 (6 bases). CDR1 and CDR2 from the germline V gene are LGHNA and YNFKEQ. This CDR3 region has 17 residues. The V end was cut by 4 bases, the J end by 4 bases, with 22 bases between. The CDR3 spells CASSLDGDGGGSYGYTF. The CDR3 nucleotides are TGTGCCAGCAGCCTGGATGGGGATGGGGGCGGGAGCTATGGCTACACCTTC.

The rearrangement joins TRBV7-2 to TRBJ1-3; the D is unclear. CDR1 and CDR2 (germline): SGHTA, FQGNSA. The CDR3 spans 17 residues. The V end was cut by 5 bases, the J end by 2 bases, with 19 bases between. The CDR3 sequence is CASSVRGLNPAGNTIYF. Here the CDR3 DNA reads TGTGCCAGCAGCGTCAGAGGGTTGAACCCCGCTGGAAACACCATATATTTT.

The gene calls are TRBV5-6 and TRBJ1-6; 7 bases align to TRBD1. V trimming: 0 bases; J trimming: 8 bases; junction bases outside the gene matches: 8. The CDR3 spans 16 residues. The germline V gene encodes CDR1 SGHDT and CDR2 YYEEEE. The CDR3 region has the DNA TGTGCCAGCAGCTTGGCCGATGGGACAGCCTATTCACCCCTCCACTTT. This codes for CASSLADGTAYSPLHF.

V is TRBV4-1 and J is TRBJ2-1, with 7 nucleotides matching TRBD2. The germline V gene has CDR1 MGHRA and CDR2 YSYEKL. The ends lost 1 base at V and 7 bases at J; junction bases unmatched: 10. The length of the CDR3 is 16 residues. CDR3 region: CASSQVGRGTVNEQFF. CDR3 in DNA: TGCGCCAGCAGCCAAGTCGGGCGGGGGACCGTGAATGAGCAGTTCTTC.

CDR3 coding DNA: TGTGCCAGCAGCGTACAGGGGGGCAATGAGCAGTTCTTC. Translating it yields CASSVQGGNEQFF. The chain carries TRBV11-2 and TRBJ2-1; 8 nucleotides agree with TRBD1. Germline V gene data show CDR1 as SGHAT and CDR2 as FQNNGV. This CDR3 is 13 amino acids long. The V segment lost 5 bases and the J segment 6 bases; nucleotides outside the gene matches: 3.

J is TRBJ2-7 and V is TRBV7-8; D gene ambiguous. The V end lost 1 base, the J end lost 5 bases, and 3 bases lay between the germline ends. The CDR3 consists of 11 residues. Germline V gene sequence: CDR1 SGHVS, CDR2 FQNEAQ. CDR3 sequence: CASSLGNEQYF. The CDR3 DNA reads TGTGCCAGCAGCTTAGGTAACGAGCAGTACTTC.